This T cell receptor beta chain derives from a study of cytomegalovirus exposure and HLA in healthy donors. The length of the CDR3 is 12 residues. Germline-derived CDR1 and CDR2 are SQVTM and ANQGSEA. V lost 3 bases to trimming and J lost 6 bases, with 11 bases between them. It was with 60 Vbeta and 13 Jbeta primers that the PCR ran. Assay: immunoSEQ multiplex PCR; the TCRdb copy retains only in-frame clones and omits some. This sample has about 160,000 clones, with around 74% found just once. The TCR sequence derives from a young woman in good health and CMV-seronegative. V gene TRBV29-1 combines with J gene TRBJ1-2; a weak D match, TRBD1 (6 bases). Sequencing was done on a sample of PBMCs. CDR3 residues: CSVDGQTDGYTF. CDR3 bases: TGCAGCGTTGACGGACAGACGGATGGCTACACCTTC. The variable domain in full, completed from reference TRBV29-1 and TRBJ1-2, reads SAVISQKPSRDICQRGTSLTIQCQVDSQVTMMFWYRQQPGQSLTLIATANQGSEATYESGFVIDKFPISRPNLTFSTLTVSNMSPEDSSIYLCSVDGQTDGYTFGSGTRLTVV.